The clone carrying this T cell receptor beta chain has more than one count but fewer than ten. The target antigen is unknown. RNA transcripts gave rise to amplified TCR beta CDR3 regions. HTBI primers were employed in a first-round RT-PCR of the TCR CDR3. Each CDR3 protein gets one entry after TCRdb re-called the multiplex PCR reads with MiXCR. The profile covers approximately 400,000 distinct CDR3 sequences, with 11% to 15% appearing a single time and around 28% taken by the ten largest. The data were taken from a study of T cells in Graves' hyperthyroidism and ophthalmopathy. Looking at the study overall: Peripheral blood was taken when the disease was first diagnosed, before any treatment began.

Trimming removed 6 bases from V and 3 bases from J, with 21 bases in between. In germline, CDR1 is SEHNR, CDR2 FQNEAQ (reference sequence). The CDR3 extends over 17 amino acids. Study results and limitations: The blood repertoire included most of the expanded thyroid clonotypes above 0.001. Separating ophthalmopathy from stable hyperthyroidism was achieved by a 13 V-J model.

The V and J genes are TRBV7-9 and TRBJ2-1, with D perhaps being TRBD1 or TRBD2 (5 bases each). This receptor was obtained from a man over 45 with Graves' ophthalmopathy. The material sequenced was blood. CDR3 coding DNA: TGTGCCAGCAGTCCCTCGGGGAGTGGGGGTCTCTACAATGAGCAGTTCTTC. It is translated as CASSPSGSGGLYNEQFF.